Below, one T cell receptor beta chain is given with its context. The source of the sample is a study of shared T cell receptors in the human thymus. The V gene lost 0 bases and the J gene lost 3 bases, with 10 bases spanning the gap. The CDR3 is made up of 15 amino acids. CDR1 SGDLS and CDR2 YYNGEE come from the germline V gene. Repertoires were generated with immunoSEQ multiplex PCR, while TCRdb's copy carries only in-frame clones and drops some. This sample carries just under 550,000 clones, approximately 78% of them seen once, and the ten largest clones take 0.01% to 0.015%. Another study also made use of these data, one on human thymus T cells. That paper states: The donors were infants in Finland with congenital heart defects, otherwise immunologically healthy. The thymus tissue came from resections taken during corrective heart surgery. Apparent bias marked the V and J gene usage of thymic and blood repertoires. Overlap was high between thymic repertoires from unrelated individuals, as reported in related research.

This chain connects TRBV9 to TRBJ2-1; D unresolved. Sequencing used thymocytes. The TCR sequence derives from a boy in the first two years of life with a congenital heart defect. CDR3 bases: TGTGCCAGCAGCGTAGGGGTTGAGGACTACAATGAGCAGTTCTTC. It codes for CASSVGVEDYNEQFF.